Below, 26 T cell receptor beta chains from the same sample are listed, as sequenced in a study of blood T cell repertoires in COVID-19. Only in-frame clones appear in the TCRdb table, and some are missing; sequencing was by immunoSEQ multiplex PCR. The sample holds about 190,000 clones; about four fifths are singletons and the top ten take 4.5% to 6%. Source material: peripheral blood. These receptors were taken from an older woman with active or convalescent COVID-19.

The chain combines TRBV10-2 with TRBJ2-3; TRBD1 matches at 9 bases. The junction had 6 bases not matched to a gene; V was cut back by 3 bases and J by 5 bases. CDR1 and CDR2 (germline): WSHSY, SAAADI. The CDR3 is 15 residues long. CDR3 residues: CASSETGGRVDTQYF. The DNA for the CDR3 is TGCGCCAGCAGTGAAACAGGGGGCCGGGTAGATACGCAGTATTTT.

This clone was detected only once. This sequence joins TRBV7-9 and TRBJ2-3, with 14 bases matching TRBD2. V shed 2 bases and J 5 bases; nucleotides not matched to a gene: 3. Germline V gene lookup returns CDR1 SEHNR and CDR2 FQNEAQ (reference sequence). CDR3 length equals 16 residues. The CDR3 region is CASSLPGLAGGDTQYF. In DNA form, the CDR3 reads TGTGCCAGCAGCTTACCTGGACTAGCGGGAGGAGATACGCAGTATTTT.

The chain recombines TRBV11-2 with TRBJ1-1, with a possible D match to TRBD1 (6 bases). Germline V gives CDR1 SGHAT, CDR2 FQNNGV. The V gene lost 4 bases and the J gene lost 3 bases, with 18 bases spanning the gap. This CDR3 contains 16 residues. CDR3 loop: CASSSSRGAGYTEAFF. The CDR3 DNA sequence: TGTGCCAGCAGCTCCAGTCGGGGGGCGGGTTACACTGAAGCTTTCTTT.

The chain has TRBV29-1 and TRBJ2-2; 7 bases are shared with TRBD1. Germline CDR1 reads SQVTM; CDR2 reads ANQGSEA. The CDR3 runs 17 residues. After removal of 4 bases from V and 2 bases from J, the junction contained 13 bases not matched to a gene. As DNA, the CDR3 is TGCAGCGTTGGTGACAGGGAGAAGGGTTATAACACCGGGGAGCTGTTTTTT. Its protein is CSVGDREKGYNTGELFF.

CDR3 DNA sequence: TGTGCCAGCAGTTACGCCGGGGGTGGAGCGGGAGGTGGTGAGCAGTTCTTC. Translating gives CASSYAGGGAGGGEQFF. The chain combines TRBV6-2 or TRBV6-3 with TRBJ2-1, with TRBD2 matching over 9 bases. Germline CDR1 is MNHEY and CDR2 is SVGEGT. J was trimmed by 9 bases and V by 2 bases; bases with no gene match: 14. The CDR3 is 17 residues long.

The chain has TRBV7-2 and TRBJ2-3; 15 bases agree with TRBD2. This CDR3 contains 17 residues. J was trimmed by 5 bases and V by 5 bases; bases with no gene match: 8. CDR1 SGHTA and CDR2 FQGNSA come from the germline V gene. The CDR3 region has the DNA TGTGCCAGCAGCCCCCGGACTAGCGGGAGGGTAATAGATACGCAGTATTTT. Residues: CASSPRTSGRVIDTQYF. Looking up the rest from reference TRBV7-2 and TRBJ2-3 gives the full variable domain: GAGVSQSPSNKVTEKGKDVELRCDPISGHTALYWYRQSLGQGLEFLIYFQGNSAPDKSGLPSDRFSAERTGGSVSTLTIQRTQQEDSAVYLCASSPRTSGRVIDTQYFGPGTRLTVL.

This chain links TRBV7-2 with TRBJ1-4, with 8 bases identical to TRBD1. Germline assignment: CDR1 SGHTA and CDR2 FQGNSA. CDR3 length: 18 amino acids. Trimming took 5 bases from V and 3 from J; bases not matched to a gene: 14. CDR3 sequence: CASSHSVPGQAANEKLFF. In DNA, the CDR3 is TGTGCCAGCAGCCACAGCGTCCCGGGACAGGCGGCTAATGAAAAACTGTTTTTT.

The rearrangement joins TRBV11-2 to TRBJ2-1; D not certain. The CDR3 has 15 amino acids. Germline CDR1 and CDR2: SGHAT and FQNNGV. Trimming shortened V by 1 base and J by 6 bases, and 13 bases separated the two germline ends. DNA of the CDR3: TGTGCCAGCAGCTTAGTCTTACTCCCCCCCAATGAGCAGTTCTTC. Encoded protein: CASSLVLLPPNEQFF.

This chain uses TRBV2 with TRBJ2-3, with 8 bases fitting TRBD2. After removal of 5 bases from V and 0 bases from J, the junction contained 13 bases not matched to a gene. CDR1 and CDR2 (germline): SNHLY, FYNNEI. The CDR3 is made up of 18 amino acids. The CDR3 here is CASSPTRRLASSTDTQYF. Here the CDR3 DNA reads TGTGCCAGCAGTCCCACCCGCCGACTAGCGAGTAGCACAGATACGCAGTATTTT.

The chain recombines TRBV2 with TRBJ2-7, with TRBD1 matching over 7 bases. J gave up 6 bases and V 3 bases, and 11 bases lay outside the gene matches. The CDR3 length is 15 residues. Germline CDR1 and CDR2: SNHLY and FYNNEI. CDR3 in amino acids: CASSDQGVAGSEQYF. For the CDR3, the DNA is TGTGCCAGCAGTGATCAGGGGGTCGCTGGTAGCGAGCAGTACTTC. Supplemented by reference TRBV2 and TRBJ2-7, the full variable domain reads EPEVTQTPSHQVTQMGQEVILRCVPISNHLYFYWYRQILGQKVEFLVSFYNNEISEKSEIFDDQFSVERPDGSNFTLKIRSTKLEDSAMYFCASSDQGVAGSEQYFGPGTRLTVT.

V and J are TRBV14 and TRBJ2-1; 11 nucleotides match TRBD2. Germline V CDR1 and CDR2: SGHDN, FVKESK. Losses at the gene ends were 3 bases for V and 4 bases for J; bases not matched to a gene: 2. The CDR3 has 15 residues. CDR3: CASSQIAGGYNEQFF. DNA of the CDR3: TGTGCCAGCAGCCAGATAGCGGGAGGGTACAATGAGCAGTTCTTC.

The chain employs TRBV7-9 and TRBJ2-2; 7 bases agree with TRBD2. The CDR3 sequence is 14 residues long. Germline V CDR1 and CDR2: SEHNR, FQNEAQ (reference sequence). Trimming cost V 9 bases and J 2 bases; bases outside gene matches: 6. For the CDR3, the DNA is TGTGCCAGGACGGGACTAACCAACACCGGGGAGCTGTTTTTT. This encodes CARTGLTNTGELFF.

The chain is built from TRBV27 and TRBJ2-2; 13 bases fit TRBD2. Trimming took 2 bases from V and 7 from J; bases not matched to a gene: 7. The CDR3 totals 17 residues. Looked up from germline, CDR1 is MNHEY and CDR2 is SMNVEV (reference sequence). CDR3 sequence: CASSLNGLAGANGELFF. The CDR3, as DNA: TGTGCCAGCAGTTTAAACGGACTAGCGGGAGCCAACGGGGAGCTGTTTTTT.

Here the CDR3 DNA reads TGTGCTAGTGGGGGGGGTACATATAGCAATCAGCCCCAGCATTTT. Translated, it gives CASGGGTYSNQPQHF. V and J are TRBV12-5 and TRBJ1-5; D perhaps matches TRBD1 (5 bases). Between the trimmed V and J ends, which lost 6 bases and 0 bases, there was a span of 12 bases. CDR1 is LGHNT and CDR2 is FRNRAP in the germline V gene. The CDR3 is 15 amino acids.

The J gene is TRBJ2-3, the V gene TRBV5-1; 9 bases agree with TRBD2. V gave up 4 bases and J gave up 2 bases; unmatched junction bases: 8. The length of the CDR3 is 16 residues. Looked up from germline, CDR1 is SGHRS and CDR2 is YFSETQ. CDR3 sequence reads: CASSLLTSGNTDTQYF. The CDR3 DNA reads as TGCGCCAGCAGCCTACTGACTAGCGGTAACACAGATACGCAGTATTTT.

The chain is built from TRBV6-5 and TRBJ2-5, with TRBD1 identical over 9 bases. The CDR3 has 16 amino acids. Germline assignment: CDR1 MNHEY and CDR2 SVGAGI. The V gene end was trimmed by 4 bases and the J gene end by 5 bases; junction bases not matched to a gene: 11. The CDR3 sequence is CASSSAWDRVWETQYF. In DNA form, the CDR3 reads TGTGCCAGCAGTTCCGCTTGGGACAGGGTGTGGGAGACCCAGTACTTC.

The genes are TRBV7-2 and TRBJ2-7; TRBD2 is a possible D gene (5 bases). Trimming stripped 7 bases from V and 4 bases from J, with 20 bases between. Germline V gene lookup returns CDR1 SGHTA and CDR2 FQGNSA. This CDR3 has 15 residues. The CDR3 sequence: CASTPVDGILYEQYF. The CDR3 nucleotides read TGTGCCAGCACCCCTGTGGACGGGATTCTGTACGAGCAGTACTTC. Complete variable domain (other parts from reference TRBV7-2 and TRBJ2-7): GAGVSQSPSNKVTEKGKDVELRCDPISGHTALYWYRQSLGQGLEFLIYFQGNSAPDKSGLPSDRFSAERTGGSVSTLTIQRTQQEDSAVYLCASTPVDGILYEQYFGPGTRLTVT.

This chain uses TRBV5-1 with TRBJ1-1; the D gene is possibly TRBD1 (5 bases). The CDR3 sequence is 16 residues long. V lost 4 bases to trimming and J lost 0 bases, with 16 bases between them. Germline V gene data show CDR1 as SGHRS and CDR2 as YFSETQ. CDR3: CASSPNRGDLNTEAFF. CDR3 nucleotides: TGCGCCAGCAGCCCCAACCGGGGGGACTTGAACACTGAAGCTTTCTTT.

This chain links TRBV10-3 with TRBJ2-7, with 9 bases fitting TRBD1. The CDR3 sequence is 14 residues long. With V trimmed by 6 bases and J by 4 bases, 7 bases remained unmatched. CDR1 ENHRY and CDR2 SYGVKD come from the germline V gene. This CDR3 is CAIRAGQGRYEQYF. DNA for the CDR3: TGTGCCATCAGGGCGGGACAGGGTCGGTACGAGCAGTACTTC.

The J gene is TRBJ1-2, the V gene TRBV6-5, with D possibly being TRBD1 (6 bases). CDR3 size: 13 residues. V was trimmed by 8 bases and J by 0 bases, leaving 10 bases between them. Germline V gives CDR1 MNHEY, CDR2 SVGAGI. The CDR3 sequence: CASWTVSNYGYTF. CDR3 nucleotides: TGTGCCAGCTGGACAGTATCTAACTATGGCTACACCTTC.

The chain recombines TRBV19 with TRBJ2-1; 7 bases line up with TRBD2. CDR3 size: 16 residues. The germline gives CDR1 LNHDA, CDR2 SQIVND (reference sequence). J lost 1 base, V lost 3 bases, and 6 bases had no gene match. CDR3 protein: CASSIGAGASYNEQFF. The CDR3 DNA reads as TGTGCCAGTAGTATCGGGGCGGGAGCGTCCTACAATGAGCAGTTCTTC.

The chain is built from TRBV20-1 and TRBJ2-5, with 7 bases lining up with TRBD1. The V segment lost 4 bases and the J segment 4 bases; nucleotides outside the gene matches: 0. The germline V gene has CDR1 DFQATT and CDR2 SNEGSKA (reference sequence). There are 11 residues in the CDR3. The CDR3 coding sequence is TGCAGTGCTAACAGGGGAGAGACCCAGTACTTC. Its translation is CSANRGETQYF.

The V gene is TRBV27, the J gene TRBJ2-7; 9 bases align to TRBD1. The V and J ends lost 8 bases and 6 bases, in that order; junction bases with no gene match: 11. Germline V CDR1 and CDR2: MNHEY, SMNVEV (reference sequence). The CDR3 runs 14 residues. The CDR3 here is CASAPQGAKAEQYF. In DNA form, the CDR3 reads TGTGCCAGCGCACCACAGGGGGCTAAAGCCGAGCAGTACTTC.

V usage is TRBV19 and J usage is TRBJ1-3, with TRBD1 identical over 10 bases. Germline CDR1 LNHDA, CDR2 SQIVND (reference sequence). The V gene end was trimmed by 4 bases and the J gene end by 8 bases; junction bases not matched to a gene: 8. This CDR3 is 15 amino acids long. As DNA, the CDR3 is TGTGCCAGTAGTACATCCGGGACAGGGGTCGACACCATATATTTT. Translation: CASSTSGTGVDTIYF.

The J gene is TRBJ1-4, the V gene TRBV10-3; TRBD1 agrees at 8 bases. CDR1 and CDR2 from the germline V gene are ENHRY and SYGVKD. V was pared by 2 bases and J by 8 bases, with 4 bases of the junction left unmatched. The CDR3 is 14 amino acids. For the CDR3, the DNA is TGTGCCATCAGTGAGGGACAGGGTTGGGAAAAACTGTTTTTT. Translated: CAISEGQGWEKLFF.

V and J are TRBV19 and TRBJ1-2, with 8 bases fitting TRBD1. In germline, CDR1 is LNHDA, CDR2 SQIVND (reference sequence). With V trimmed by 5 bases and J by 7 bases, 9 bases remained unmatched. This CDR3 region has 14 residues. Here the CDR3 reads CASSPGTGTVGYTF. CDR3 nucleotides: TGTGCCAGTAGTCCCGGGACAGGTACGGTTGGCTACACCTTC. The full variable domain, rest sourced from reference TRBV19 and TRBJ1-2, is DGGITQSPKYLFRKEGQNVTLSCEQNLNHDAMYWYRQDPGQGLRLIYYSQIVNDFQKGDIAEGYSVSREKKESFPLTVTSAQKNPTAFYLCASSPGTGTVGYTFGSGTRLTVV.